Many counts were recorded for the clone carrying this T cell receptor beta chain. Its target is unknown. Germline CDR1 and CDR2: SSHAT and FNYEAQ (reference sequence). Trimming took 5 bases from V and 1 from J; bases not matched to a gene: 4. The CDR3 is 15 amino acids. Library preparation (for TCRbeta) was performed with unique molecular identifiers. Using its own MiXCR run on the PCR reads, TCRdb lists one record per CDR3 protein. The sample shows around 440,000 distinct CDR3 sequences, around 15% of them seen only once. This specimen belongs to a study of T-cell reconstitution after alpha-beta-depleted transplantation in children. Study-level findings and limits: T-cell counts and diversity at one year following transplant were attributed mainly to newly produced T cells. Surviving recipient T cells and thymic progenitors accounted for the high day-60 TCRbeta diversity observed in some patients. Reports say that about two months after transplant, the alpha-beta T cells came out of several hundred graft clones that had expanded.

This chain joins TRBV7-7 and TRBJ2-5, with 10 bases that match TRBD1. Sequenced here: PBMCs, mostly from graft donor cells, sampled 360 days after TCRalphabeta/CD19-depleted stem cell transplant. The TCR sequence derives from a boy younger than two who had a stem cell transplant for Wiskott-Aldrich syndrome, so the T cells may come from the graft donor. CDR3 region: CASSIRTGGQETQYF. DNA for the CDR3: TGTGCCAGCAGCATCCGGACAGGGGGCCAAGAGACCCAGTACTTC. The full variable domain, completed using reference TRBV7-7 and TRBJ2-5, is GAGVSQSPRYKVTKRGQDVTLRCDPISSHATLYWYQQALGQGPEFLTYFNYEAQPDKSGLPSDRFSAERPEGSISTLTIQRTEQRDSAMYRCASSIRTGGQETQYFGPGTRLLVL.